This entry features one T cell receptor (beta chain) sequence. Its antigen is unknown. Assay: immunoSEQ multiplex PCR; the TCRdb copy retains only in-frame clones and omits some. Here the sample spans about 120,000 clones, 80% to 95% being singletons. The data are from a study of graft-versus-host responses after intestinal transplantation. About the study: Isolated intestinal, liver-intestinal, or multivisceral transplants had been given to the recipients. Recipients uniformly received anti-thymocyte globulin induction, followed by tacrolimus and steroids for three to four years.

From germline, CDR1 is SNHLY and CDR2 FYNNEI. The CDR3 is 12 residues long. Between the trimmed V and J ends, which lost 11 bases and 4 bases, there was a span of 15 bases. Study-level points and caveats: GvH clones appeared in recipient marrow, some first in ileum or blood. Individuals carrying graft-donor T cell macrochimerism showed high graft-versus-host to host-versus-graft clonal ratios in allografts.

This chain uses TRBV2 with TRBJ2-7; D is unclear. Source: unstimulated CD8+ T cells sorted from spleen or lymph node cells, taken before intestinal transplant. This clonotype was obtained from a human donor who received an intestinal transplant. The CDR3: CAGKHPGYEQYF. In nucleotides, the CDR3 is TGTGCCGGGAAACACCCAGGATACGAGCAGTACTTC.